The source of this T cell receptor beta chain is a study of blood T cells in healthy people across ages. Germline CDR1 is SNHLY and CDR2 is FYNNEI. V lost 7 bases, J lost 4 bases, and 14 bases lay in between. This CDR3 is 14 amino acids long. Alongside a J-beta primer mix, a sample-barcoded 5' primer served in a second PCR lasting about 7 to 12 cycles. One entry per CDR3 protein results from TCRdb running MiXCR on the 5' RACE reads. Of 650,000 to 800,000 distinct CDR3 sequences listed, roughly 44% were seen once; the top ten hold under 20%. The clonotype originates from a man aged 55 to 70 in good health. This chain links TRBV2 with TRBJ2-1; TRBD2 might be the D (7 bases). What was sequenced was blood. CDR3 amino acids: CASKGGQGYNEQFF. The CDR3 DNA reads TGTGCCAGCAAGGGGGGGCAGGGTTACAATGAGCAGTTCTTC.